The 27 T cell receptor beta chains presented below share a single source sample, sequenced in a study of blood T cell repertoires in COVID-19. The assay was immunoSEQ multiplex PCR, and TCRdb's table has in-frame clones only and misses some. The sample lists 180,000 or so clones, roughly three quarters occurring once. Sample: peripheral blood. These receptors all stem from a woman of 80 years or more with COVID-19, enrolled during active disease.

A few counts support this clone. The chain has TRBV7-8 and TRBJ2-7, with D possibly TRBD2 on 5 matching bases. In germline, CDR1 is SGHVS, CDR2 FQNEAQ. This CDR3 has 16 residues. Trimming stripped 1 base from V and 0 bases from J, with 13 bases between. The CDR3 DNA follows: TGTGCCAGCAGCTTAGGGCCAGCGGTTAGCTCCTACGAGCAGTACTTC. This gives the protein CASSLGPAVSSYEQYF.

This chain uses TRBV6-5 with TRBJ1-6; D is undetermined. The germline gives CDR1 MNHEY, CDR2 SVGAGI. The CDR3 has 14 amino acids. V lost 6 bases to trimming and J lost 5 bases, with 11 bases between them. The CDR3 sequence: CASRPQIDNSPLHF. The DNA for the CDR3 is TGTGCCAGCAGGCCACAGATTGATAATTCACCCCTCCACTTT.

The chain combines TRBV6-1 with TRBJ2-3; perhaps TRBD2 as D (5 bases). CDR1 MNHNS and CDR2 SASEGT come from the germline V gene. Trimming pared 2 bases from V and 5 bases from J, leaving 8 bases between. This CDR3 has 13 residues. The CDR3 nucleotides are TGTGCCAGCAGTGAAATCGGGGAAGATACGCAGTATTTT. Its translation is CASSEIGEDTQYF.

The chain carries TRBV12-3 or TRBV12-4 and TRBJ1-1; 9 nucleotides align to TRBD1. After removal of 6 bases from V and 5 bases from J, the junction contained 4 bases not matched to a gene. The CDR3 covers 13 residues. The CDR3 sequence is CASRDRGYTEAFF. The CDR3 DNA reads as TGTGCCAGCAGGGACAGGGGATATACTGAAGCTTTCTTT.

The V gene is TRBV10-3, the J gene TRBJ2-1; TRBD2 is a possible D gene (5 bases). V was cut by 4 bases and J by 15 bases, with 22 bases left in between. This CDR3 has 14 amino acids. Germline CDR1 reads ENHRY; CDR2 reads SYGVKD. The CDR3 nucleotides read TGTGCCATCAGTGGGCCTACCACTAGGGTACTGCCGTTCTTC. It yields the protein CAISGPTTRVLPFF.

The V and J genes are TRBV4-2 and TRBJ1-6; D remains ambiguous. Trimming pared 0 bases from V and 5 bases from J, leaving 5 bases between. Germline V gives CDR1 LGHNA, CDR2 YNFKEQ. The CDR3 has 14 residues. The DNA of the CDR3 is TGTGCCAGCAGCCAAGACACTCATAATTCACCCCTCCACTTT. Protein sequence: CASSQDTHNSPLHF.

This clone was recorded a few times. This chain links TRBV28 with TRBJ1-1; D not certain. Germline V gives CDR1 MDHEN, CDR2 SYDVKM. The CDR3 covers 15 residues. V shed 6 bases and J shed 0 bases, with 14 bases lying between them. The CDR3 DNA reads as TGTGCCAGCAGACCCCGACTGAAGTTGAACACTGAAGCTTTCTTT. This translates into CASRPRLKLNTEAFF.

As to this clone: Its ends do not fully match the called genes, so a read error is possible. V gene TRBV5-1 combines with J gene TRBJ1-2; D gene uncertain. CDR3 size: 14 residues. CDR1 and CDR2 from the germline V gene are SGHRS and YFSETQ. This chain's CDR3 is CASSLGGTNYGYTF. The CDR3 DNA is TGCGCCAGCAGCTTGGGTGGTACTAACTATGGCTATACCTTC.

V and J are TRBV7-6 and TRBJ1-2; TRBD1 matches 7 bases. Germline trimming cut 1 base from V and 6 bases from J; bases unmatched to any gene: 11. Germline CDR1 is SGHVS and CDR2 is FNYEAQ. The CDR3 contains 16 residues. In DNA form, the CDR3 reads TGTGCCAGCAGCTTAGGTCCCCAAGGGGGCGCCGATGGCTACACCTTC. Its translation is CASSLGPQGGADGYTF.

This chain connects TRBV13 to TRBJ1-1; D is unresolved. Trimming left V 2 bases short and J 1 base short, with 11 bases between. Germline CDR1 and CDR2: PRHDT and FYEKMQ (reference sequence). The CDR3 has 15 amino acids. CDR3 in amino acids: CASSLTTAANTEAFF. In DNA form, the CDR3 reads TGTGCCAGCAGCTTAACTACCGCTGCGAACACTGAAGCTTTCTTT.

This rearrangement joins TRBV9 to TRBJ2-1, with 10 bases identical to TRBD2. Losses at the gene ends were 3 bases for V and 3 bases for J; bases not matched to a gene: 3. From germline, CDR1 is SGDLS and CDR2 YYNGEE. The CDR3 has 15 residues. The CDR3 loop reads CASSESGGGYNEQFF. CDR3 DNA sequence: TGTGCCAGCAGCGAGAGCGGGGGGGGCTACAATGAGCAGTTCTTC. The full variable domain, in which reference TRBV9 and TRBJ2-1 provide the parts outside the CDR3, is DSGVTQTPKHLITATGQRVTLRCSPRSGDLSVYWYQQSLDQGLQFLIQYYNGEERAKGNILERFSAQQFPDLHSELNLSSLELGDSALYFCASSESGGGYNEQFFGPGTRLTVL.

The V call is TRBV5-1, the J call TRBJ2-3; TRBD2 matches at 9 bases. Germline V gene lookup returns CDR1 SGHRS and CDR2 YFSETQ. The CDR3 is 14 amino acids. Losses at the gene ends were 7 bases for V and 2 bases for J; bases not matched to a gene: 5. The CDR3 DNA sequence: TGCGCCAGCTTCCGACTAGCGGCCACAGATACGCAGTATTTT. Protein product: CASFRLAATDTQYF.

The sample holds a few counts of this clone. CDR3 in amino acids: CASSLRSYEQYF. CDR3 DNA sequence: TGTGCCAGCAGTTTAAGGAGCTACGAGCAGTACTTC. The gene calls are TRBV28 and TRBJ2-7; D not resolved. The V end lost 2 bases, the J end lost 3 bases, and 5 bases lay between the germline ends. The CDR3 is 12 residues long. Germline loops: CDR1 MDHEN, CDR2 SYDVKM.

This clone occurred many times. The gene calls are TRBV6-2 or TRBV6-3 and TRBJ1-4; TRBD1 agrees at 9 bases. Germline V gene sequence: CDR1 MNHEY, CDR2 SVGEGT. The CDR3 contains 15 residues. After removal of 5 bases from V and 6 bases from J, the junction contained 7 bases not matched to a gene. For the CDR3, the DNA is TGTGCCAGCAGTCTTGCCGGACAGGGGCATGAAAAACTGTTTTTT. Amino acid sequence: CASSLAGQGHEKLFF.

This clone occurred a few times. This rearrangement joins TRBV15 to TRBJ2-3; maybe TRBD2 (6 bases). The CDR3 contains 15 residues. The germline gives CDR1 LNHNV, CDR2 YYDKDF (reference sequence). Trimming cost V 2 bases and J 4 bases, with 13 bases left between them. CDR3 coding DNA: TGTGCCACCAGCAGAACCTCGGCGGGGCCAGATACGCAGTATTTT. Its protein is CATSRTSAGPDTQYF.

The CDR3 sequence: CASSPNPISGGYNEQFF. The CDR3 DNA is TGTGCCAGCAGCCCAAACCCAATTAGCGGTGGATACAATGAGCAGTTCTTC. The chain uses TRBV7-6 and TRBJ2-1, with D possibly being TRBD2 (6 bases). The CDR3 has 17 residues. The ends were cut back, 5 bases at V and 4 bases at J, with 21 bases in the middle. Germline CDR1 and CDR2: SGHVS and FNYEAQ.

This rearrangement joins TRBV20-1 to TRBJ2-7; D not certain. CDR3 size: 11 residues. V was trimmed by 5 bases and J by 1 base, leaving 6 bases between them. Germline lookup yields CDR1 DFQATT and CDR2 SNEGSKA (reference sequence). In DNA, the CDR3 is TGCAGTGCTCACTATTCCTACGAGCAGTACTTC. It yields the protein CSAHYSYEQYF.

CDR3: CASSQDHPRQGGEQYF. As DNA, the CDR3 is TGTGCCAGCAGCCAAGATCACCCGAGACAGGGGGGGGAGCAGTACTTC. The chain combines TRBV4-2 with TRBJ2-7; TRBD1 agrees at 9 bases. The CDR3 is 16 amino acids. V lost 0 bases to trimming and J lost 7 bases; unmatched junction nucleotides: 10. Germline values: CDR1 LGHNA, CDR2 YNFKEQ.

This clone was seen only a few times. V is TRBV5-8 and J is TRBJ1-2; perhaps TRBD1 as D (6 bases). V was trimmed by 1 base and J by 4 bases, leaving 14 bases between them. The V gene's germline CDR1 is SGHTS and CDR2 YDEGEE. The CDR3 sequence is 15 residues long. As DNA, the CDR3 is TGTGCCAGCAGCTTGTCCGGGGGGCTAGTCTATGGCTACACCTTC. Its translation is CASSLSGGLVYGYTF.

The V gene is TRBV2, the J gene TRBJ2-3, with 7 positions matching TRBD1. The V gene's germline CDR1 is SNHLY and CDR2 FYNNEI. V shed 5 bases and J 0 bases; nucleotides not matched to a gene: 8. CDR3 length equals 16 residues. CDR3 sequence (DNA): TGTGCCAGCAGTTACAGGGGTCCTACTAGCACAGATACGCAGTATTTT. Translation: CASSYRGPTSTDTQYF. The whole variable domain, filled in from reference TRBV2 and TRBJ2-3, reads EPEVTQTPSHQVTQMGQEVILRCVPISNHLYFYWYRQILGQKVEFLVSFYNNEISEKSEIFDDQFSVERPDGSNFTLKIRSTKLEDSAMYFCASSYRGPTSTDTQYFGPGTRLTVL.

The chain has TRBV7-2 and TRBJ2-7, with 11 bases aligning to TRBD2. This CDR3 contains 17 residues. Germline V gene data show CDR1 as SGHTA and CDR2 as FQGNSA. V lost 3 bases and J lost 2; bases outside the gene matches: 9. The CDR3 loop is CASSFRAPGLAAYEQYF. The CDR3 nucleotides are TGTGCCAGCAGCTTTAGGGCTCCGGGACTAGCGGCCTACGAGCAGTACTTC.

The chain employs TRBV11-1 and TRBJ2-3; D is uncertain. The CDR3 loop spans 13 amino acids. The germline V gene has CDR1 SGHAT and CDR2 FQDESV (reference sequence). The ends were cut back, 5 bases at V and 6 bases at J, with 12 bases in the middle. CDR3 nucleotides: TGTGCCAGCAGCCTCGGGTATGGGGATACGCAGTATTTT. This translates into CASSLGYGDTQYF.

This chain uses TRBV24-1 with TRBJ2-5; 10 bases agree with TRBD2. Unmatched junction bases numbered 11, after V lost 1 base and J lost 4 bases. The CDR3 is 18 amino acids. CDR1 is KGHDR and CDR2 is SFDVKD in the germline V gene. The CDR3 DNA follows: TGTGCCACCAGTGATTTAAATCCAGCGGGAGGGGTAGGAGAGACCCAGTACTTC. This translates into CATSDLNPAGGVGETQYF.

The chain combines TRBV10-3 with TRBJ2-7, with D tentatively TRBD1 (5 bases). V gave up 6 bases and J gave up 1 base, with 10 bases separating them. The germline gives CDR1 ENHRY, CDR2 SYGVKD. The CDR3 totals 13 residues. The DNA for the CDR3 is TGTGCCATCAGCATGACAGTATCCTACGAGCAGTACTTC. Translation gives CAISMTVSYEQYF.

The sample holds a few counts of this clone. The rearrangement uses TRBV5-1 and TRBJ2-3; TRBD2 might be the D (6 bases). The CDR3 is made up of 14 amino acids. V was shortened by 5 bases and J by 6 bases, with 16 bases between the two germline ends. CDR1 and CDR2 (germline): SGHRS, YFSETQ. The CDR3 loop reads CASSFGGKPDTQYF. CDR3 in DNA: TGCGCCAGCAGTTTCGGGGGAAAACCGGATACGCAGTATTTT.

The chain recombines TRBV5-6 with TRBJ2-7, with a possible D match to TRBD1 (5 bases). Germline assignment: CDR1 SGHDT and CDR2 YYEEEE. The CDR3 totals 12 residues. V was clipped by 0 bases and J by 4 bases, with 5 bases between them. The CDR3 coding sequence is TGTGCCAGCAGCTTGGGACAGTACGAGCAGTACTTC. As protein: CASSLGQYEQYF.

This clone was observed a single time. This chain joins TRBV27 and TRBJ2-2; the match to TRBD2 covers 8 bases. The CDR3 spans 16 residues. V lost 8 bases to trimming and J lost 6 bases; unmatched junction nucleotides: 14. The germline CDR1 and CDR2 sequences are MNHEY and SMNVEV (reference sequence). The CDR3 protein is CASGMPRGAEAGELFF. CDR3 sequence (DNA): TGTGCCAGCGGAATGCCGCGGGGGGCAGAGGCCGGGGAGCTGTTTTTT.